The 23 T cell receptor beta chains below were found in one sample sequenced in a study of T cell clonality in common variable immunodeficiency. Study-level results: In common variable immunodeficiency, TCR beta chains reportedly carried fewer deletions and N-nucleotide insertions.

The method was immunoSEQ multiplex PCR; TCRdb's version includes in-frame clones alone and lacks a portion of them. The table lists roughly 30,000 clones, with no singletons. These receptors have no known antigen. Source material: peripheral blood mononuclear cells. Receptors originate from a human donor with common variable immunodeficiency.

Concerning this clone itself: The read is 3 residues too short to cover the CDR3 end, so that end is filled in from the germline J gene. The chain is built from TRBV7-6 and TRBJ2-5; 13 bases map to TRBD2. V trimming: 5 bases; J trimming: 5 bases; junction bases outside the gene matches: 11. This CDR3 region has 17 residues. Germline CDR1 is SGHVS and CDR2 is FNYEAQ. Partial CDR3 DNA: TGTGCCAGCAGCACAAGAGGGACTAGCGGGGAGGGGGAGACC. It codes for CASSTRGTSGEGET. The whole CDR3 reads CASSTRGTSGEGETQYF.

This clone has more than one count but fewer than ten. The CDR3 end lies 3 residues beyond the end of the read and is filled in from the germline J gene. J is TRBJ1-5 and V is TRBV7-2, with a weak D call TRBD1 (6 bases). V dropped 6 bases and J dropped 0 bases, with 9 bases sitting between them. Germline CDR1 is SGHTA and CDR2 is FQGNSA. The CDR3 runs to 14 residues. The CDR3 bases that were read are TGTGCCAGCAGTATACAGGGTAGCAATCAGCCC. Its translation: CASSIQGSNQP. The entire CDR3 reads CASSIQGSNQPQHF.

The CDR3 sequence is CASSAGEKLFF. The sequenced part of the CDR3 DNA is TGTGCCAGCAGTGCGGGTGAAAAA. The chain employs TRBV2 and TRBJ1-4, with D uncertain. The DNA ends 3 residues before the CDR3 does, and the rest of the CDR3 is filled in from the germline J gene. Trimming left V 4 bases short and J 7 bases short, with 4 bases between. The CDR3 has 11 residues. Germline V gene lookup returns CDR1 SNHLY and CDR2 FYNNEI. The complete variable domain, with remaining parts taken from reference TRBV2 and TRBJ1-4, reads EPEVTQTPSHQVTQMGQEVILRCVPISNHLYFYWYRQILGQKVEFLVSFYNNEISEKSEIFDDQFSVERPDGSNFTLKIRSTKLEDSAMYFCASSAGEKLFFGSGTQLSVL.

This clone was seen a handful of times. The read comes to an end 3 residues before the CDR3 does, leaving the germline J gene to fill in the end. The rearrangement uses TRBV2 and TRBJ2-2, with a weak D call TRBD1 (6 bases). Trimming shortened V by 7 bases and J by 2 bases, and 8 bases separated the two germline ends. CDR1 SNHLY and CDR2 FYNNEI come from the germline V gene. The CDR3 loop spans 13 amino acids. The CDR3 loop reads CASMGQNTGELFF. The CDR3 bases that were read are TGTGCCAGCATGGGACAAAACACCGGGGAG.

CDR3 DNA, as far as it was read: TGCAGCAATAGACAGGGGGGGGAA. As protein: CSNRQGGE. The full CDR3 sequence reads CSNRQGGELFF. V usage is TRBV29-1 and J usage is TRBJ1-4; 9 bases map to TRBD1. With the read ending 3 residues before the CDR3 end, the germline J gene is used to fill in that end. The germline V gene has CDR1 SQVTM and CDR2 ANQGSEA. CDR3 length: 11 amino acids.

Turning to this clone: The read terminates 3 residues before the CDR3 end, so the remaining end is supplied by the germline J gene. The V gene is TRBV7-2, the J gene TRBJ2-1; TRBD1 agrees at 7 bases. With V trimmed by 1 base and J by 3 bases, 3 bases remained unmatched. Germline V lookup: CDR1 SGHTA, CDR2 FQGNSA. The CDR3 loop spans 15 amino acids. CDR3 sequence reads: CASSLVGTDYNEQFF. The sequenced part of the CDR3 DNA is TGTGCCAGCAGCTTAGTTGGGACAGACTACAATGAG.

Notes on this clone: The sequence runs out 3 residues before the end of the CDR3; the remainder is reconstructed from the germline J gene. This chain uses TRBV2 with TRBJ1-5, with TRBD1 matching over 9 bases. Germline V gene sequence: CDR1 SNHLY, CDR2 FYNNEI. This CDR3 is built from 14 residues. Trimming took 4 bases from V and 6 from J; bases not matched to a gene: 4. The CDR3 DNA, read in part, is TGTGCCAGCAGTGCCAACAGGGGGCGTCAGCCC. Protein: CASSANRGRQP. In full, the CDR3 reads CASSANRGRQPQHF.

This clone was counted many times. The part of the CDR3 DNA that was read is TGTGCCAGTAGCCGAGAAGGACAGTATAATTCACCC. This translates into CASSREGQYNSP. The whole CDR3 region reads CASSREGQYNSPLHF. V is TRBV19 and J is TRBJ1-6; possibly TRBD1 for D (6 bases). The read terminates 3 residues before the CDR3 end, so the remaining end is supplied by the germline J gene. In germline, CDR1 is LNHDA, CDR2 SQIVND (reference sequence). V was shortened by 6 bases and J by 4 bases, with 13 bases between the two germline ends. The CDR3 is made up of 15 amino acids. Complete variable domain (other parts from reference TRBV19 and TRBJ1-6): DGGITQSPKYLFRKEGQNVTLSCEQNLNHDAMYWYRQDPGQGLRLIYYSQIVNDFQKGDIAEGYSVSREKKESFPLTVTSAQKNPTAFYLCASSREGQYNSPLHFGNGTRLTVT.

This clone was counted many times. Sequencing ends 3 residues short of the CDR3 end; the germline J gene provides the rest. The chain employs TRBV5-1 and TRBJ2-3, with D uncertain. Trimming removed 4 bases at V and 4 bases at J, with 16 bases between. Germline CDR1 SGHRS, CDR2 YFSETQ. The CDR3 totals 15 residues. CDR3 sequence: CASSPRRWLPDTQYF. CDR3 DNA, as far as it was read: TGCGCCAGCAGCCCTAGACGTTGGTTGCCAGATACG.

The CDR3 DNA, read in part, is TGTGCCAGCAGCTTAGAAAGACTAGTCGGAAAGACC. It translates to CASSLERLVGKT. The full CDR3 is CASSLERLVGKTQYF. The V call is TRBV7-9, the J call TRBJ2-5; D perhaps matches TRBD2 (6 bases). The observed sequence ends 3 residues before the CDR3 terminus, with the missing tail filled in from the germline J gene. The CDR3 has 15 amino acids. Between the trimmed V and J ends, which lost 1 base and 6 bases, there was a span of 15 bases. CDR1 and CDR2 from the germline V gene are SEHNR and FQNEAQ (reference sequence).

On this clone itself: The read ends 3 residues early relative to the CDR3; the germline J gene fills the gap. The chain joins TRBV2 to TRBJ1-5; TRBD1 aligns across 7 bases. Germline loops: CDR1 SNHLY, CDR2 FYNNEI. V was clipped by 4 bases and J by 4 bases; unmatched bases: 7. The CDR3 covers 15 residues. The CDR3 sequence is CASSGSTGRNQPQHF. The covered CDR3 bases are TGTGCCAGCAGTGGGTCGACAGGGAGGAATCAGCCC.

Turning to this clone: Sequencing ends 3 residues short of the CDR3 end; the germline J gene provides the rest. This chain connects TRBV19 to TRBJ2-3, with D perhaps matching TRBD1 (6 bases). This CDR3 has 16 residues. Germline CDR1 and CDR2: LNHDA and SQIVND (reference sequence). Trimming removed 4 bases from V and 6 bases from J, with 20 bases in between. The sequenced part of the CDR3 DNA is TGTGCCAGTAGTACGAGAGGGGGTCTAGCCTCTGATACG. Translation gives CASSTRGGLASDT. The whole CDR3 reads CASSTRGGLASDTQYF.

The table lists this clone with a few counts. The CDR3 goes on 3 residues after the read ends, and that part is filled in from the germline J gene. The chain couples TRBV6-4 to TRBJ2-5; 8 bases line up with TRBD1. CDR1 and CDR2 from the germline V gene are MRHNA and SNTAGT. CDR3 length: 15 amino acids. Trimming cost V 3 bases and J 2 bases; bases outside gene matches: 5. The part of the CDR3 DNA that was read is TGTGCCAGCAGTGAACAGGGGGGCAGGCAAGAGACC. Its protein is CASSEQGGRQET. The CDR3, in full, reads CASSEQGGRQETQYF.

Notes on this clone: The DNA ends 3 residues before the CDR3 does, and the rest of the CDR3 is filled in from the germline J gene. This chain uses TRBV2 with TRBJ1-1, with a tentative D call TRBD1 (5 bases). From germline, CDR1 is SNHLY and CDR2 FYNNEI. CDR3 length: 14 amino acids. V dropped 7 bases and J dropped 4 bases, with 16 bases sitting between them. The CDR3 DNA, read in part, is TGTGCCAGCATGTGGACAACCCCGAGCACTGAA. Translating it yields CASMWTTPSTE. The full CDR3 protein reads CASMWTTPSTEAFF.

In the case of this clone: The read stops 3 residues short of the end of the CDR3; the missing end is completed from the germline J gene. The gene calls are TRBV20-1 and TRBJ2-1, with 13 bases fitting TRBD2. V was pared by 6 bases and J by 4 bases, with 3 bases of the junction left unmatched. Germline V gene lookup returns CDR1 DFQATT and CDR2 SNEGSKA (reference sequence). This CDR3 contains 14 residues. The CDR3 bases that were read are TGCAGTGCCAGGACTAGCGGGGGTTACAATGAG. Encoded protein: CSARTSGGYNE. The full-length CDR3 reads as CSARTSGGYNEQFF.

This clone was seen only a few times. The read halts 3 residues ahead of the CDR3 end, with the missing end drawn from the germline J gene. The chain employs TRBV19 and TRBJ1-5; D perhaps matches TRBD1 (5 bases). This CDR3 is built from 16 residues. Germline CDR1 reads LNHDA; CDR2 reads SQIVND (reference sequence). Trimming removed 3 bases at V and 1 base at J, with 13 bases between. The CDR3 sequence is CASSIEGLRSNQPQHF. The sequenced part of the CDR3 DNA is TGTGCCAGTAGTATCGAGGGGCTCAGGAGCAATCAGCCC.

This clone showed up just a few times. The sequenced fragment ends 3 residues before the CDR3 boundary, so the rest is inferred from the germline J gene. This chain links TRBV5-1 with TRBJ2-5, with TRBD2 as a possible D gene (6 bases). Germline V lookup: CDR1 SGHRS, CDR2 YFSETQ. V was clipped by 0 bases and J by 4 bases, with 13 bases between them. This CDR3 comprises 15 residues. CDR3 in amino acids: CASSLGGEVGETQYF. The CDR3 bases that were read are TGCGCCAGCAGCTTGGGCGGGGAGGTTGGAGAGACC. Full variable domain (outside the CDR3, taken from reference TRBV5-1 and TRBJ2-5): KAGVTQTPRYLIKTRGQQVTLSCSPISGHRSVSWYQQTPGQGLQFLFEYFSETQRNKGNFPGRFSGRQFSNSRSEMNVSTLELGDSALYLCASSLGGEVGETQYFGPGTRLLVL.

On this clone: The read ends 3 residues before the CDR3 terminus; that terminus is restored from the germline J gene. This chain links TRBV6-2 or TRBV6-3 with TRBJ1-5, with 9 bases identical to TRBD1. Germline V gene lookup returns CDR1 MNHEY and CDR2 SVGEGT. Trimming took 2 bases from V and 3 from J; bases not matched to a gene: 5. The CDR3 spans 16 residues. The CDR3 reads CASSYRDRGNNQPQHF. CDR3 DNA, as far as it was read: TGTGCCAGCAGTTACAGAGACAGGGGGAACAATCAGCCC.

In this sample, this clone turned up many times. The CDR3 region is CASSLLSGQETQYF. CDR3 DNA, as far as it was read: TGTGCCAGCAGCTTATTGTCAGGCCAAGAGACC. The chain recombines TRBV7-6 with TRBJ2-5, with D unclear. The CDR3 end falls 3 residues outside the read, so it is completed with the germline J gene. V lost 2 bases and J 1 base, leaving 8 bases between the germline ends. This CDR3 comprises 14 residues. The germline CDR1 and CDR2 sequences are SGHVS and FNYEAQ.

Comment on this clone: The read ends 3 residues early relative to the CDR3; the germline J gene fills the gap. V is TRBV19 and J is TRBJ2-1; D possibly corresponds to TRBD2 (6 bases). This CDR3 is built from 12 residues. The germline V gene encodes CDR1 LNHDA and CDR2 SQIVND (reference sequence). V was trimmed by 7 bases and J by 8 bases, leaving 12 bases between them. The DNA read from the CDR3 is TGTGCCAGTACCCGGGGGTTGGATGAG. Its translation: CASTRGLDE. The full-length CDR3 reads as CASTRGLDEQFF.

This clone was counted ten times or more. The DNA ends 3 residues before the CDR3 does, and the rest of the CDR3 is filled in from the germline J gene. This chain connects TRBV6-2 or TRBV6-3 to TRBJ2-1, with 8 bases lining up with TRBD2. The junction had 9 bases not matched to a gene; V was cut back by 2 bases and J by 9 bases. The CDR3 runs 15 residues. Germline CDR1 reads MNHEY; CDR2 reads SVGEGT. The CDR3 is CASSYDAGGGLEQFF. The sequenced part of the CDR3 DNA is TGTGCCAGCAGTTACGACGCGGGGGGCGGGCTTGAG.

Note on this clone: The read halts 3 residues ahead of the CDR3 end, with the missing end drawn from the germline J gene. The chain combines TRBV7-2 with TRBJ1-2; D might be TRBD1 (5 bases). This CDR3 comprises 14 residues. Trimming left V 4 bases short and J 2 bases short, with 11 bases between. CDR1 and CDR2 (germline): SGHTA, FQGNSA. The sequenced CDR3 bases are TGTGCCAGCAGCTGGGGGGGAGGGAACTATGGC. Residues: CASSWGGGNYG. The entire CDR3 is CASSWGGGNYGYTF.

This clone was picked up a small number of times. With the read ending 3 residues before the CDR3 end, the germline J gene is used to fill in that end. This chain joins TRBV7-9 and TRBJ2-5, with D possibly TRBD2 on 5 matching bases. The CDR3 loop spans 15 amino acids. V was cut by 5 bases and J by 4 bases, with 17 bases left in between. Germline CDR1 SEHNR, CDR2 FQNEAQ (reference sequence). The CDR3: CASSPPGWGTETQYF. The part of the CDR3 DNA that was read is TGTGCCAGCAGCCCCCCGGGGTGGGGTACAGAGACC.